This TCR beta chain was observed in a study of blood T cells in healthy people across ages. General study points: More naive CD4+ cells and higher diversity were found in long-lived than in aged donors.

Primers used in a second PCR of about 7 to 12 cycles were a sample-barcoded 5' primer and a J-beta primer mix. TCRdb itself ran the 5' RACE reads through MiXCR, one entry per CDR3 protein. In the table there are around 1,800,000 distinct CDR3 sequences, 30% to 40% of which are singletons. This clonotype was picked up a small number of times. Its antigen remains unknown. Isolation yielded PBMCs, at least 7 million per sample, in every case. Total RNA, at least 5.5 micrograms per sample, was extracted from PBMCs. The V and J ends lost 4 bases and 2 bases respectively, with 6 bases between them. CDR1 and CDR2 from the germline V gene are SGHTA and FQGNSA. The CDR3 loop spans 14 amino acids.

This TCR was sampled from a human donor in good health. Specimen: blood. The chain uses TRBV7-2 and TRBJ1-6; D is uncertain. The CDR3 DNA sequence: TGTGCCAGCAGCTACGACCCCTATAATTCACCCCTCCACTTT. Translation gives CASSYDPYNSPLHF.